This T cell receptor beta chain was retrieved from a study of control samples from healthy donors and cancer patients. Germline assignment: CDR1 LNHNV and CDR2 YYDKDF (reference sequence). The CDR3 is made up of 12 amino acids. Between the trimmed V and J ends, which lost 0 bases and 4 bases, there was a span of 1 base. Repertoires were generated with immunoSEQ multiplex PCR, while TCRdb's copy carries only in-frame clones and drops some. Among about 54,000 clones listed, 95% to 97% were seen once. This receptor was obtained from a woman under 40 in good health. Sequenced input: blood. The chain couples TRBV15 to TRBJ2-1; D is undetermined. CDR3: CATSRDYNEQFF. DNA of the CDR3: TGTGCCACCAGCAGAGATTACAATGAGCAGTTCTTC.